This T cell receptor beta chain stems from a study of T cell responses to AZD1222 COVID-19 vaccine. Comments on this clone: Its antigen is undetermined.

Sequenced by immunoSEQ multiplex PCR; TCRdb stores in-frame clones only, minus some. The repertoire holds about 60,000 clones, with roughly 84% as singletons. With 1 base removed from V and 7 bases from J, the gap between germline ends came to 36 bases. The CDR3 loop spans 21 amino acids. Germline-derived CDR1 and CDR2 are GTSNPN and SVGIG (reference sequence). The study's findings and limits: Baseline antibody screening turned up just a handful of seropositive AZD1222 recipients.

This TCR was recovered from an adult in good health. This material consisted of peripheral blood, taken on day 0 of AZD1222 vaccination. The chain is built from TRBV30 and TRBJ2-3; D is tentatively TRBD1 or TRBD2 (6 bases each). The CDR3 here is CAWSGFGVVQTGIREANTQYF. CDR3 coding DNA: TGTGCCTGGAGTGGATTTGGGGTTGTGCAGACAGGAATCAGGGAGGCCAATACGCAGTATTTT.